This TCR beta chain was recovered during a study of blood T cells in healthy people across ages. Alongside a J-beta primer mix, a sample-barcoded 5' primer served in a second PCR lasting roughly 6 to 11 cycles. TCRdb itself ran the 5' RACE reads through MiXCR, one entry per CDR3 protein. The sample gives hundreds of thousands of distinct CDR3 sequences, 44% of which show up once; about 19% is in the top ten. Sequencing was performed on blood. This TCR was sampled from a man aged 55-75 years in good health.

The CDR3 region has the DNA TGTGCCAGCAGTGAGCCCCACAGGGGTGGTACGCAGTATTTT. Protein sequence: CASSEPHRGGTQYF. The chain recombines TRBV25-1 with TRBJ2-3; 7 nucleotides match TRBD1. Germline lookup yields CDR1 MGHDK and CDR2 SYGVNS. The CDR3 consists of 14 residues. Trimming at V came to 3 bases and at J to 8 bases, leaving 8 bases not matched to a gene.